The clone carrying this TCR beta chain was picked up one time. Antigen unknown. This likely comes from a read error, as the CDR3 has no conserved phenylalanine or tryptophan at its end. A CD8+CD4-CCR7+CD45RA+ gate was used to sort naive CD8 T cells. Trimming stripped 5 bases from V and 0 bases from J, with 6 bases between. This CDR3 has 13 amino acids. In germline, CDR1 is LNHDA, CDR2 SQIVND (reference sequence). Methods described previously, with TCR primers listed, were used for bulk TCR libraries. TCRdb reprocessed the PCR reads with MiXCR, giving one entry per CDR3 protein. Of under 650,000 distinct CDR3 sequences listed, nearly 20% are singletons. The source of the sample is a study of molecular identifiers for immune sequencing clone quantification. Whole-study results and caveats: About a million naive cells reportedly did not prevent detection of spiked Jurkat TCR RNA from one cell.

The receptor was derived from a human donor in good health. Some libraries in this study had Jurkat cell RNA spiked in. The sample comprised naive CD8+ T cells from blood, with Jurkat cell RNA spiked in. Subset reported: FACS-sorted CD8+CD4-CCR7+CD45RA+ naive T cells. This chain joins TRBV19 and TRBJ2-3; D not resolved. The CDR3 bases are TGTGCCAGTAGTGTTGCTAGCACAGATACGCAGTATTAT. This translates into CASSVASTDTQYY.